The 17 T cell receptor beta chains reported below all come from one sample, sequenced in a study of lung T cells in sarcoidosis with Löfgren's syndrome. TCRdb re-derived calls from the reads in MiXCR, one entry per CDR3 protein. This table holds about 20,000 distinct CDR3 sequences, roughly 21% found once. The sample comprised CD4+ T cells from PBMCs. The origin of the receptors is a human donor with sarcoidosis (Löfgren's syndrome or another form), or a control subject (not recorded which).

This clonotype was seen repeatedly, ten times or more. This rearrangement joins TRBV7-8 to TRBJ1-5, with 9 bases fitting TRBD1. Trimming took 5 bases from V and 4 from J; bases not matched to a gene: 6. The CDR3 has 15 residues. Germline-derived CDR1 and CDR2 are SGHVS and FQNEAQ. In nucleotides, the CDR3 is TGTGCCAGCAGCCCCGGGACAGGGATTAATCAGCCCCAGCATTTT. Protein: CASSPGTGINQPQHF.

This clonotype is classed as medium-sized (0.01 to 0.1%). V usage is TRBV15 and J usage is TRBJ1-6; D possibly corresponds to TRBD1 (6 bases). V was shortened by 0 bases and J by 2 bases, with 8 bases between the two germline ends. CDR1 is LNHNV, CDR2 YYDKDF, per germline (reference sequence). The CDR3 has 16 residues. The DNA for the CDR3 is TGTGCCACCAGCAGAGATGGGGGCACCTATAATTCACCCCTCCACTTT. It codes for CATSRDGGTYNSPLHF.

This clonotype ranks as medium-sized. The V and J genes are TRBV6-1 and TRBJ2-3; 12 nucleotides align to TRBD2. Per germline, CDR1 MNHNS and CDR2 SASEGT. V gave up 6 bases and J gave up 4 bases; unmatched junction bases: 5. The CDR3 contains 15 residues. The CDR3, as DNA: TGTGCCAGCAGACAACTAGCGGGGGGCCCAGATACGCAGTATTTT. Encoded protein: CASRQLAGGPDTQYF.

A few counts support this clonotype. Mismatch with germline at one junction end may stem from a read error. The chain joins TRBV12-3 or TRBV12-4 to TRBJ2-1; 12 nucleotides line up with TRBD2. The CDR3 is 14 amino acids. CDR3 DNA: TGTGCCAGCAGTTTAACTAGCGGGGGGAATGGGCAGTTCTTC. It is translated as CASSLTSGGNGQFF.

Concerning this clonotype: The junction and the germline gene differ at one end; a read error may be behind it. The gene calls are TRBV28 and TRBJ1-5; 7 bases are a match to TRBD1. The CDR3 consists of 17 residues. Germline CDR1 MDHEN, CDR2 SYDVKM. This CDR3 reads CASRTGTANRLNQPQHF. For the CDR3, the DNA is TGTGCTAGCAGAACCGGGACAGCAAACCGGTTAAATCAGCCCCAGCATTTT.

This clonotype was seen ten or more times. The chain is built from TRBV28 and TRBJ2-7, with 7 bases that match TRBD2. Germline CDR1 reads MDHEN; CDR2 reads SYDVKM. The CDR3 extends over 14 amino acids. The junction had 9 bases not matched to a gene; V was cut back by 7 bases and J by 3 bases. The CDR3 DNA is TGTGCCAGCATCGGGACTATCGGGGACTACGAGCAGTACTTC. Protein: CASIGTIGDYEQYF.

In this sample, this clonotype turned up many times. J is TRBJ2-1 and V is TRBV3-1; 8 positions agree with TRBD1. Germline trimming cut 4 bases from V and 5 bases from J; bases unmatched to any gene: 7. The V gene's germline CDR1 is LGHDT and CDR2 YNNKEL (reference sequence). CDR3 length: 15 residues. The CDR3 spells CASSRWTGRDNEQFF. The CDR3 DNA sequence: TGTGCCAGCAGCCGGTGGACAGGGCGAGACAATGAGCAGTTCTTC.

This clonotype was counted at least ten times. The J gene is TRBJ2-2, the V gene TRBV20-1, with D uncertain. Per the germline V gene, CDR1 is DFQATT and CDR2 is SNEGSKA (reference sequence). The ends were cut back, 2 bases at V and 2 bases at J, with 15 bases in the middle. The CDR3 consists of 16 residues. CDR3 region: CSARKNGPANTGELFF. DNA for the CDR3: TGCAGTGCTAGAAAAAACGGGCCAGCTAACACCGGGGAGCTGTTTTTT.

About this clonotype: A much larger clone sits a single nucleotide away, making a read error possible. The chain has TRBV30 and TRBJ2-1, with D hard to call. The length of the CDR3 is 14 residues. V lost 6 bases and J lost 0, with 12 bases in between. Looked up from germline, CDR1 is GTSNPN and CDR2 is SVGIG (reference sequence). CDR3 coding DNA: TGTGCCTGTGGTAACGGTGGCTCCTACAATGAGCAGTTCTTC. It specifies CACGNGGSYNEQFF.

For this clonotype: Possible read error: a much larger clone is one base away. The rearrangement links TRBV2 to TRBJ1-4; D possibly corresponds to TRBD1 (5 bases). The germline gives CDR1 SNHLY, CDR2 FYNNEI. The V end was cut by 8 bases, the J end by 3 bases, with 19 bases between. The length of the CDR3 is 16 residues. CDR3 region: CASETTAIGSNEKLFF. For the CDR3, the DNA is TGTGCCAGCGAGACGACAGCGATTGGTTCTAATGAAAAACTGTTTTTT.

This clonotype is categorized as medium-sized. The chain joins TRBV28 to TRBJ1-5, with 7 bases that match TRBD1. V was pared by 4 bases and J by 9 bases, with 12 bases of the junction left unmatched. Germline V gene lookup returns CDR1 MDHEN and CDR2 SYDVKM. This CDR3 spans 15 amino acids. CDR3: CASSSSDRVKTPQHF. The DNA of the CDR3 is TGTGCCAGCAGTTCATCCGACAGGGTGAAAACGCCCCAGCATTTT.

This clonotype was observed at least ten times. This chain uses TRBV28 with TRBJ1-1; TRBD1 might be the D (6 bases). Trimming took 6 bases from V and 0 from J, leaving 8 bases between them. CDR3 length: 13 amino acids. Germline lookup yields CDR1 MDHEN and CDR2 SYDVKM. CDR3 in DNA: TGTGCCAGCAGACGACAGGTGAACACTGAAGCTTTCTTT. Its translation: CASRRQVNTEAFF.

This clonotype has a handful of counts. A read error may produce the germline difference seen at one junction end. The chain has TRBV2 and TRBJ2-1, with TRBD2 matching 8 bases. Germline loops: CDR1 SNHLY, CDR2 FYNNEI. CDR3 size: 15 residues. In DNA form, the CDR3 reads TGTGCCAGCACTGAAGGGAGCGGGAGAGGGGGTGAGCAGTTCTTC. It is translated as CASTEGSGRGGEQFF.

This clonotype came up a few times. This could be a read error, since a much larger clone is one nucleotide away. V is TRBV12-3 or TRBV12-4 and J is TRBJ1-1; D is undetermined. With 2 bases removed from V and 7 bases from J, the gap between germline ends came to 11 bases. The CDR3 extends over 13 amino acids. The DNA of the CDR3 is TGTGCCAGCAGTTTAAGGCGGGTGGATGAAGCTTTCTTT. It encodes CASSLRRVDEAFF.

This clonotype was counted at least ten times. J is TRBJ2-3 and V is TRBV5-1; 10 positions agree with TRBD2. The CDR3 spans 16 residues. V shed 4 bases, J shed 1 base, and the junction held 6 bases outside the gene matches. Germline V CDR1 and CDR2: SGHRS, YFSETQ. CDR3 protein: CASSPTSGMGTDTQYF. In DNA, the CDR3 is TGCGCCAGCAGCCCTACTAGCGGGATGGGCACAGATACGCAGTATTTT.

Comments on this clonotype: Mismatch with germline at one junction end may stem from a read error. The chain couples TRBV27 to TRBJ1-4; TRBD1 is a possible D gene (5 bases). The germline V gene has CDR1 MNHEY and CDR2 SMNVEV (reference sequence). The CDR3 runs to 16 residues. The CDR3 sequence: CASSSWRQLGNEKLIF. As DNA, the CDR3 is TGTGCCAGCAGTTCATGGAGACAGCTGGGAAATGAAAAACTGATTTTT.

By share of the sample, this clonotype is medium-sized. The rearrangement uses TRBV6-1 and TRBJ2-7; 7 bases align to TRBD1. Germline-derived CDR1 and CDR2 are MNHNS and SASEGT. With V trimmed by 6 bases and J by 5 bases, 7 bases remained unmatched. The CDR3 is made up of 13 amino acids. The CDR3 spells CASSHRTGHEQYF. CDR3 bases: TGTGCCAGCAGCCACCGGACAGGCCACGAGCAGTACTTC.